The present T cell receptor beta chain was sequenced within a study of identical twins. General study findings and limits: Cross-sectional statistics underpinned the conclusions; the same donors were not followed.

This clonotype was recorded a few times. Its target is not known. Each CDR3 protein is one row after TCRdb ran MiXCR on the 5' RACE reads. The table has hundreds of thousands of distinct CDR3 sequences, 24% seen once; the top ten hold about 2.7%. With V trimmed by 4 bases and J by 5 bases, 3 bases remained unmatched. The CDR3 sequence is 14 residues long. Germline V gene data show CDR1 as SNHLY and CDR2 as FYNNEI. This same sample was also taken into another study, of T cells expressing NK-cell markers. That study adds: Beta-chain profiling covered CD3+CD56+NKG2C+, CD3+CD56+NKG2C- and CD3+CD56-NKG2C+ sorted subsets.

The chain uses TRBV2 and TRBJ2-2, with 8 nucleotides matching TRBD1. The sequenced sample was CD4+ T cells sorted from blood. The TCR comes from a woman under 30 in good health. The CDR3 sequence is CASSGTGPTGELFF. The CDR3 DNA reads TGTGCCAGCAGTGGGACAGGGCCGACCGGGGAGCTGTTTTTT.